The subject of this entry is one T cell receptor (beta chain). A junction end diverges from the germline sequence, so it may reflect a read error. This specimen includes other DNA sequences encoding the same CDR3. This sample is drawn from a study of blood T cell repertoires in COVID-19. Germline CDR1 is PRHDT and CDR2 is FYEKMQ (reference sequence). CDR3 length: 14 residues. Per the authors' pipeline: Estimated nucleated cell counts came from reference gene primer amplification. Assay used: immunoSEQ multiplex PCR; TCRdb lists only in-frame clones, some missing. That table is the source of V, J and clone size, and D and trimming were worked out from the DNA. Seen here are around 230,000 clones, over 80% observed once, and the top ten hold approximately 10%.

The chain combines TRBV13 with TRBJ1-2; 11 positions agree with TRBD1. The receptor's source is a man between 18 and 35 years old with acute COVID-19. Specimen: PBMCs or T cells enriched from blood (not recorded which). CDR3 DNA sequence: TGTGCCAGCAGCCTAGGGACAGGGGGTTATGGCTACACCTTC. This codes for CASSLGTGGYGYTF.